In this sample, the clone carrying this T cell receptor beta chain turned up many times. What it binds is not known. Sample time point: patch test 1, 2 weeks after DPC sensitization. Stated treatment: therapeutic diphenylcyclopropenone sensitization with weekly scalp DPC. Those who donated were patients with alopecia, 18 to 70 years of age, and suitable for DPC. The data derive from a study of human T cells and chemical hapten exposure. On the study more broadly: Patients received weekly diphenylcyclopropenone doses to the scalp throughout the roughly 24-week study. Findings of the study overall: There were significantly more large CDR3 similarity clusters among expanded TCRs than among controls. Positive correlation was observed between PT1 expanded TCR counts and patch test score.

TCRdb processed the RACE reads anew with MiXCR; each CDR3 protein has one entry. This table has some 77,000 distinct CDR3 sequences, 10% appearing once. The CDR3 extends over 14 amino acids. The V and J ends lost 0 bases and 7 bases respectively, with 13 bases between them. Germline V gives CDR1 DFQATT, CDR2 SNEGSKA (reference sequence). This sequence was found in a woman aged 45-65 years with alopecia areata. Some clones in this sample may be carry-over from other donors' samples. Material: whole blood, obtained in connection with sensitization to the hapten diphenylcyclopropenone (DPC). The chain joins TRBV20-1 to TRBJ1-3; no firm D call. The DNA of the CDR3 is TGCAGTGCTAGAGAGGGATATCCCGCGAACACCATATATTTT. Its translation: CSAREGYPANTIYF.